The TCR beta chain described here comes from a study of blood T cell repertoires in COVID-19. TCRdb's table, derived via immunoSEQ multiplex PCR, lists solely in-frame clones and lacks some. This sample has about 280,000 clones, with about 83% found just once. The source of this sequence is a woman between 50 and 59 years old who had recovered from COVID-19. Sequencing was done on a sample of peripheral blood.

CDR3 in amino acids: CAISTRQGPGELFF. The CDR3 DNA reads as TGTGCCATCAGTACTCGACAGGGGCCCGGGGAGCTGTTTTTT. This chain links TRBV10-3 with TRBJ2-2; 8 nucleotides align to TRBD1. The germline V gene has CDR1 ENHRY and CDR2 SYGVKD. This CDR3 is 14 amino acids long. With V trimmed by 5 bases and J by 6 bases, 5 bases remained unmatched.